The rows below give T cell receptor beta chains drawn from one sample of a study of CD8 T cells in ankylosing spondylitis. MiXCR, applied by TCRdb to the 5' RACE reads, yields one record per CDR3 protein. The profile shows about 150,000 distinct CDR3 sequences, around 6.6% of them singletons. Sequencing was carried out using blood, either unsorted or a sorted T cell fraction (not recorded which). These TCRs come from a female donor with ankylosing spondylitis or in good health (not recorded which). Both conserved end residues are part of each CDR3. The D gene is left open where the match is weak. Where a row states a size, it is once, few, many or the class of an expanded clone; other rows omit it.

clone_size: NA
j_call: TRBJ2-5
d_call: NA
v_call: TRBV7-9
cdr3_aa: CASSFQASSVSSETQYF
cdr3_nt: TGTGCCAGCAGCTTCCAGGCTAGTTCCGTTTCATCCGAGACCCAGTACTTC

clone_size: few
j_call: TRBJ2-2
d_call: NA
v_call: TRBV7-9
cdr3_aa: CASSFLPTGELFF
cdr3_nt: TGTGCCAGCAGCTTCTTACCTACCGGGGAGCTGTTTTTT

clone_size: many
j_call: TRBJ1-3
d_call: NA
v_call: TRBV12-3/TRBV12-4
cdr3_aa: CASSHTATIYF
cdr3_nt: TGTGCCAGCAGCCACACCGCCACCATATATTTT

clone_size: many
j_call: TRBJ1-2
d_call: NA
v_call: TRBV6-2/TRBV6-3
cdr3_aa: CASSYGPQGYTF
cdr3_nt: TGTGCCAGCAGTTACGGTCCTCAGGGCTACACCTTC

clone_size: many
j_call: TRBJ2-7
d_call: NA
v_call: TRBV5-1
cdr3_aa: CASSRAHINRGMGLYEQYF
cdr3_nt: TGCGCCAGCAGCCGAGCCCATATAAACAGGGGAATGGGACTCTACGAGCAGTACTTC

clone_size: many
j_call: TRBJ2-5
d_call: NA
v_call: TRBV7-2
cdr3_aa: CASSFRAGPTETQYF
cdr3_nt: TGTGCCAGCAGCTTCCGGGCGGGGCCAACAGAGACCCAGTACTTC

clone_size: many
j_call: TRBJ1-1
d_call: NA
v_call: TRBV6-1
cdr3_aa: CASSEESGVRGNTEAFF
cdr3_nt: TGTGCCAGCAGTGAAGAGTCAGGGGTTCGGGGAAACACTGAAGCTTTCTTT

clone_size: many
j_call: TRBJ2-7
d_call: NA
v_call: TRBV5-1
cdr3_aa: CASSLGGEVYEQYF
cdr3_nt: TGCGCCAGCAGCTTGGGGGGGGAGGTTTACGAGCAGTACTTC

clone_size: many
j_call: TRBJ1-4
d_call: NA
v_call: TRBV29-1
cdr3_aa: CSVEAEKLFF
cdr3_nt: TGCAGCGTTGAAGCTGAAAAACTGTTTTTT

clone_size: many
j_call: TRBJ2-7
d_call: TRBD1
v_call: TRBV5-4
cdr3_aa: CASSHSDRALYEQYF
cdr3_nt: TGTGCCAGCAGCCACAGTGACAGGGCTCTATACGAGCAGTACTTC

clone_size: many
j_call: TRBJ1-2
d_call: NA
v_call: TRBV3-1
cdr3_aa: CASSQDLGFGYTF
cdr3_nt: TGTGCCAGCAGCCAAGATCTAGGGTTTGGCTACACCTTC

clone_size: many
j_call: TRBJ2-2
d_call: NA
v_call: TRBV9
cdr3_aa: CASTREGQLNTGELFF
cdr3_nt: TGTGCCAGCACCAGAGAAGGACAGCTGAACACCGGGGAGCTGTTTTTT

clone_size: many
j_call: TRBJ1-5
d_call: TRBD1
v_call: TRBV20-1
cdr3_aa: CSARRSGQLNQPQHF
cdr3_nt: TGCAGTGCTAGGCGTTCGGGACAGCTCAATCAGCCCCAGCATTTT

clone_size: many
j_call: TRBJ2-5
d_call: NA
v_call: TRBV29-1
cdr3_aa: CSVASVHETQYF
cdr3_nt: TGCAGCGTCGCCTCGGTCCATGAGACCCAGTACTTC

clone_size: many
j_call: TRBJ1-2
d_call: NA
v_call: TRBV5-1
cdr3_aa: CASSLAGSNYGYTF
cdr3_nt: TGCGCCAGCAGCTTAGCAGGGAGCAACTATGGCTACACCTTC

clone_size: many
j_call: TRBJ2-2
d_call: NA
v_call: TRBV20-1
cdr3_aa: CSARVAAANTGELFF
cdr3_nt: TGCAGTGCTAGGGTGGCGGCGGCCAACACCGGGGAGCTGTTTTTT

clone_size: many
j_call: TRBJ1-5
d_call: NA
v_call: TRBV7-6
cdr3_aa: CASSLATNQPQHF
cdr3_nt: TGTGCCAGCAGCTTAGCGACGAATCAGCCCCAGCATTTT

clone_size: NA
j_call: TRBJ1-5
d_call: NA
v_call: TRBV12-3/TRBV12-4
cdr3_aa: CASSLGAGGGNQPQHF
cdr3_nt: TGTGCCAGCAGTTTGGGGGCCGGGGGGGGGAATCAGCCCCAGCATTTT

clone_size: many
j_call: TRBJ2-7
d_call: NA
v_call: TRBV12-3/TRBV12-4
cdr3_aa: CASSLYDPGTYEQYF
cdr3_nt: TGTGCCAGCAGTTTGTACGACCCCGGAACCTACGAGCAGTACTTC

clone_size: many
j_call: TRBJ1-3
d_call: NA
v_call: TRBV5-1
cdr3_aa: CASSVGPGTSGNTIYF
cdr3_nt: TGCGCCAGCAGCGTTGGTCCGGGGACGTCTGGAAACACCATATATTTT

clone_size: many
j_call: TRBJ1-1
d_call: NA
v_call: TRBV12-3/TRBV12-4
cdr3_aa: CASSPEYGFAPFF
cdr3_nt: TGTGCCAGCAGCCCCGAGTATGGGTTTGCCCCTTTCTTT

clone_size: many
j_call: TRBJ2-3
d_call: TRBD1
v_call: TRBV4-1
cdr3_aa: CASSQTGGGTDTQYF
cdr3_nt: TGCGCCAGCAGCCAAACAGGGGGCGGCACAGATACGCAGTATTTT

clone_size: few
j_call: TRBJ2-5
d_call: NA
v_call: TRBV15
cdr3_aa: CATSRDPSQETQYF
cdr3_nt: TGTGCCACCAGCAGAGATCCGTCACAAGAGACCCAGTACTTC

clone_size: many
j_call: TRBJ1-5
d_call: NA
v_call: TRBV3-1
cdr3_aa: CASSQRHRGNQPQHF
cdr3_nt: TGTGCCAGCAGCCAAAGACACAGGGGCAATCAGCCCCAGCATTTT

clone_size: NA
j_call: TRBJ2-1
d_call: TRBD2
v_call: TRBV29-1
cdr3_aa: CSVDPGRAYEQFF
cdr3_nt: TGCAGCGTCGACCCGGGGAGGGCCTATGAGCAGTTCTTC

clone_size: many
j_call: TRBJ2-3
d_call: TRBD2
v_call: TRBV5-6
cdr3_aa: CASSLREGDTQYF
cdr3_nt: TGTGCCAGCAGCTTGAGGGAGGGAGATACGCAGTATTTT

clone_size: few
j_call: TRBJ1-6
d_call: NA
v_call: TRBV6-5
cdr3_aa: CASSFRTRMYNSPLHF
cdr3_nt: TGTGCCAGCAGTTTTCGGACACGGATGTATAATTCACCCCTCCACTTT

clone_size: few
j_call: TRBJ1-2
d_call: NA
v_call: TRBV7-2
cdr3_aa: CASSAGPSDYGYTF
cdr3_nt: TGTGCCAGCAGCGCGGGACCGAGCGACTATGGCTACACCTTC

clone_size: many
j_call: TRBJ1-2
d_call: NA
v_call: TRBV5-1
cdr3_aa: CASAGGGADKDYGYTF
cdr3_nt: TGCGCCAGTGCCGGGGGGGGAGCCGACAAGGACTATGGCTACACCTTC

clone_size: few
j_call: TRBJ2-1
d_call: NA
v_call: TRBV7-9
cdr3_aa: CASIPWRDEQFF
cdr3_nt: TGTGCCAGCATCCCTTGGAGGGATGAGCAGTTCTTC

clone_size: many
j_call: TRBJ2-7
d_call: NA
v_call: TRBV5-6
cdr3_aa: CASSFGPRSSSYEQYF
cdr3_nt: TGTGCCAGCAGCTTTGGACCCAGAAGCAGCTCCTACGAGCAGTACTTC

clone_size: many
j_call: TRBJ2-7
d_call: NA
v_call: TRBV20-1
cdr3_aa: CSARDPGQIYEQYF
cdr3_nt: TGCAGTGCTAGAGACCCCGGACAGATTTACGAGCAGTACTTC

clone_size: many
j_call: TRBJ1-6
d_call: NA
v_call: TRBV12-3/TRBV12-4
cdr3_aa: CASSLGQTQRSYNSPLHF
cdr3_nt: TGTGCCAGCAGTTTGGGGCAGACCCAGCGGAGTTATAATTCACCCCTCCACTTT

clone_size: many
j_call: TRBJ1-1
d_call: TRBD1
v_call: TRBV7-3
cdr3_aa: CASSFMGQGRTEAFF
cdr3_nt: TGTGCCAGCAGCTTCATGGGACAGGGACGGACTGAAGCTTTCTTT

clone_size: NA
j_call: TRBJ2-5
d_call: NA
v_call: TRBV12-3/TRBV12-4
cdr3_aa: CASRREIQETQYF
cdr3_nt: TGTGCCAGCAGAAGGGAGATCCAAGAGACCCAGTACTTC

clone_size: many
j_call: TRBJ1-4
d_call: NA
v_call: TRBV12-3/TRBV12-4
cdr3_aa: CASSSGDGEKLFF
cdr3_nt: TGTGCCAGCAGTTCGGGGGATGGTGAAAAACTGTTTTTT

clone_size: many
j_call: TRBJ1-2
d_call: NA
v_call: TRBV20-1
cdr3_aa: CSARDRGGYYGYTF
cdr3_nt: TGCAGTGCTAGAGATAGAGGGGGTTACTATGGCTACACCTTC

clone_size: many
j_call: TRBJ1-1
d_call: NA
v_call: TRBV7-9
cdr3_aa: CASSRVGGLNTEAFF
cdr3_nt: TGTGCCAGCAGCCGTGTCGGGGGTTTGAACACTGAAGCTTTCTTT

clone_size: many
j_call: TRBJ2-3
d_call: NA
v_call: TRBV4-1
cdr3_aa: CASSQDWQGLRDTQYF
cdr3_nt: TGCGCCAGCAGCCAAGATTGGCAGGGATTGAGAGATACGCAGTATTTT

clone_size: many
j_call: TRBJ2-3
d_call: NA
v_call: TRBV25-1
cdr3_aa: CASSPTGPDTQYF
cdr3_nt: TGTGCCAGCAGTCCAACAGGGCCAGATACGCAGTATTTT

clone_size: many
j_call: TRBJ2-7
d_call: NA
v_call: TRBV6-2/TRBV6-3
cdr3_aa: CASRRDGASAYEQYF
cdr3_nt: TGTGCCAGCAGGCGAGACGGGGCCTCAGCCTACGAGCAGTACTTC

clone_size: many
j_call: TRBJ2-3
d_call: NA
v_call: TRBV5-1
cdr3_aa: CASSSTLGDTQYF
cdr3_nt: TGCGCCAGCAGCTCCACACTAGGAGATACGCAGTATTTT